The 20 T cell receptor beta chains in this list originate from one sample, sequenced in a study of CXCR3-negative and CXCR3-positive naive CD8 T cells. cDNA libraries for TRB were generated by 5' RACE incorporating UMI labels. After re-calling the 5' RACE reads, TCRdb lists one entry per CDR3 protein, DNA absent. The sample shows roughly 40,000 distinct CDR3 sequences, and more than 7% sits with its ten largest clones. Sequenced input: memory CD8+ T cells from blood. These receptors were taken from a human donor in good health. Some clones in this sample may be carry-over from other donors' samples.

This clonotype is called medium-sized based on its frequency. The gene calls are TRBV6-2 or TRBV6-3 and TRBJ2-5. The CDR3 is 14 amino acids. CDR1 MNHEY and CDR2 SVGEGT come from the germline V gene. The CDR3 protein is CASSPTGSRETQYF.

CDR3 sequence reads: CASSQKRDRDEDNEQFF. The V call is TRBV18, the J call TRBJ2-1; the TCRdb call, TRBD1, lacks DNA for checking. Germline CDR1 is KGHSH and CDR2 is LQKENI. CDR3 size: 17 residues.

The chain has TRBV4-3 and TRBJ1-1. Germline CDR1 reads LGHNA; CDR2 reads YSLEER. The length of the CDR3 is 15 residues. This CDR3 reads CASSQEVNSNTEAFF.

The rearrangement uses TRBV11-3 and TRBJ2-3; TCRdb selects TRBD1, and the lack of DNA leaves this call unchecked. The length of the CDR3 is 19 residues. Germline V gene lookup returns CDR1 SGHNT and CDR2 YENEEA. The CDR3 spells CASSHRQGGNGRPSDTQYF.

The chain joins TRBV29-1 to TRBJ1-2; TCRdb returns TRBD1, unconfirmable since there is no DNA. The CDR3 contains 15 residues. Germline V gene sequence: CDR1 SQVTM, CDR2 ANQGSEA. CDR3 amino acids: CSVWDSQQGDYGYTF.

The CDR3 reads CASSCAYHYNTGELFF. The gene calls are TRBV7-9 and TRBJ2-2; TCRdb designates TRBD1, a call that cannot be tested without DNA. The CDR3 has 16 amino acids. Germline lookup yields CDR1 SEHNR and CDR2 FQNEAQ (reference sequence).

The rearrangement joins TRBV29-1 to TRBJ2-5; absent DNA, TCRdb's TRBD1 call cannot be checked. This CDR3 has 13 residues. From germline, CDR1 is SQVTM and CDR2 ANQGSEA. CDR3 residues: CRPRDRGQETQYF.

This rearrangement joins TRBV5-1 to TRBJ2-1. This CDR3 has 12 amino acids. Germline assignment: CDR1 SGHRS and CDR2 YFSETQ. Here the CDR3 reads CASSLIGHEQFF.

The chain combines TRBV7-9 with TRBJ2-3; TCRdb names TRBD2, which stays unverified in the absence of DNA. Per the germline V gene, CDR1 is SEHNR and CDR2 is FQNEAQ (reference sequence). There are 16 residues in the CDR3. CDR3 sequence: CASSLGSTSGTDTQYF.

The chain employs TRBV4-1 and TRBJ2-7; TCRdb names TRBD1, which stays unverified in the absence of DNA. The CDR3 sequence is 15 residues long. Looked up from germline, CDR1 is MGHRA and CDR2 is YSYEKL. The CDR3 region is CASSQDLAGDYEQYF.

The rearrangement uses TRBV29-1 and TRBJ1-1; as DNA is missing, the TRBD1 call by TCRdb cannot be tested. The CDR3 runs to 14 residues. Looked up from germline, CDR1 is SQVTM and CDR2 is ANQGSEA. The CDR3 protein is CSVWGGGQNTEAFF.

The chain combines TRBV29-1 with TRBJ2-7; the TRBD1 assignment by TCRdb is unverifiable without DNA. Germline loops: CDR1 SQVTM, CDR2 ANQGSEA. The CDR3 is made up of 13 amino acids. CDR3 sequence: CSVEQDRVGEQYF.

The chain links TRBV28 to TRBJ1-2; lacking DNA, the TRBD1 call made by TCRdb goes unchecked. The length of the CDR3 is 14 residues. Germline assignment: CDR1 MDHEN and CDR2 SYDVKM. This chain's CDR3 is CASSYRGPNYGYTF.

This chain connects TRBV6-2 or TRBV6-3 to TRBJ2-7; TCRdb returns TRBD1, unconfirmable since there is no DNA. Germline CDR1 MNHEY, CDR2 SVGEGT. The CDR3 consists of 15 residues. CDR3 protein: CASRTDRGGFYEQYF.

The V call is TRBV20-1, the J call TRBJ1-2; the D gene TCRdb calls, TRBD1, cannot be checked with no DNA. Germline-derived CDR1 and CDR2 are DFQATT and SNEGSKA (reference sequence). The CDR3 length is 14 residues. The CDR3: CSAGKGTSHYGYTF.

The rearrangement uses TRBV30 and TRBJ1-2. The CDR3 contains 14 residues. Germline loops: CDR1 GTSNPN, CDR2 SVGIG (reference sequence). CDR3 sequence: CAWSGLSGGRGYTF.

The chain recombines TRBV19 with TRBJ2-1; TCRdb picks TRBD1, but there is no DNA to check that call. Germline-derived CDR1 and CDR2 are LNHDA and SQIVND (reference sequence). This CDR3 is 15 amino acids long. The chain's CDR3 is CASSGTGSSYNEQFF.

The chain carries TRBV28 and TRBJ2-7; there is no DNA to check the TCRdb D call of TRBD1. The germline V gene has CDR1 MDHEN and CDR2 SYDVKM. The CDR3 contains 17 residues. This CDR3 is CASSLKKNRENPYEQYF.

The gene calls are TRBV6-2 or TRBV6-3 and TRBJ1-6; TCRdb returns TRBD1, unconfirmable since there is no DNA. This CDR3 region has 16 residues. Germline assignment: CDR1 MNHEY and CDR2 SVGEGT. The CDR3 sequence: CASSRIRDRDNSPLHF.

V usage is TRBV7-8 and J usage is TRBJ2-1; with no DNA, the TCRdb D assignment of TRBD1 cannot be verified. There are 16 residues in the CDR3. The V gene's germline CDR1 is SGHVS and CDR2 FQNEAQ. CDR3 protein: CASSLAPGHYYNEQFF.